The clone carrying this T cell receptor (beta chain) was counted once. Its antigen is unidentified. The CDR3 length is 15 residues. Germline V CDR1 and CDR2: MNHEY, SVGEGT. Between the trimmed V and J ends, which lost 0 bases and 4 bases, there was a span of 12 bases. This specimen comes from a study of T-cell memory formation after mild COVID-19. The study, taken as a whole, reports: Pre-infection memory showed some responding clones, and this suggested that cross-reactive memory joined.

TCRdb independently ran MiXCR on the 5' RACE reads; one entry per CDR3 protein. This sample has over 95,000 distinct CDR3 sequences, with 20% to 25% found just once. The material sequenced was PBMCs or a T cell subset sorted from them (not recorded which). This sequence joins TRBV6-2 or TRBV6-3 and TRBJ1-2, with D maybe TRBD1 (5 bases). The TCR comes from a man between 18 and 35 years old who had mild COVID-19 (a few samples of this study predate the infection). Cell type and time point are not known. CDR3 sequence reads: CASSYSVDSPYGYTF. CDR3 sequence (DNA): TGTGCCAGCAGTTACTCCGTCGACAGTCCCTATGGCTACACCTTC.